The clone carrying this TCR beta chain was detected ten times or more. These data belong to a study of regulatory T cells in long-lasting Graves disease. Building of the TCR beta libraries involved iRepertoire HTBI primers and Arm-PCR of CDR3 regions. TCRdb re-called the multiplex PCR reads through MiXCR, storing one row per CDR3 protein. Of some 560,000 distinct CDR3 sequences listed, about 16% were seen once; the top ten hold 20% to 25%. Regarding time point: newly diagnosed GD, antithyroid drugs for less than 3 months. After RNA was extracted from PBMCs, the TCR library was made from it. Another study also made use of these data, one on T cells in Graves' hyperthyroidism and ophthalmopathy.

Sequenced material: peripheral blood mononuclear cells (PBMCs), taken at new diagnosis, from a patient treated with antithyroid drugs. The TCR originated in a woman aged 35-65 years with Graves disease.

The CDR3 here is CASSLSKTEAFF. The CDR3 nucleotides read TGTGCCAGCAGCCTCAGCAAAACTGAAGCTTTCTTT. J is TRBJ1-1 and V is TRBV3-1; no clear D. Per germline, CDR1 LGHDT and CDR2 YNNKEL (reference sequence). The CDR3 spans 12 residues. Trimming left V 4 bases short and J 5 bases short, with 8 bases between.